These 18 T cell receptor beta chains originate from one sample sequenced in a study of B cell selection in AIRE deficiency. The regulatory T cell sort gate was CD4+CD25hiCD127low/negative. The repertoire was sequenced with immunoSEQ multiplex PCR; TCRdb's copy has only in-frame clones and lacks some. The sample shows 20,000 to 25,000 clones, about nine tenths of them seen only once. Sequencing was carried out using CD4+CD25+ Tregs sorted from PBMCs. Receptors were obtained from a human donor in good health.

The V and J genes are TRBV25-1 and TRBJ1-2, with D perhaps matching TRBD1 (5 bases). The CDR3 contains 14 residues. The germline V and J ends were trimmed by 2 bases and 2 bases, with 9 bases remaining between them. The germline CDR1 and CDR2 sequences are MGHDK and SYGVNS. The DNA of the CDR3 is TGTGCCAGCAGTGAAGGGGGAGTAAACTATGGCTACACCTTC. Encoded protein: CASSEGGVNYGYTF.

V and J are TRBV7-2 and TRBJ2-5, with D maybe TRBD1 (6 bases). Trimming cost V 1 base and J 7 bases, with 7 bases left between them. In germline, CDR1 is SGHTA, CDR2 FQGNSA. This CDR3 is 12 amino acids long. This CDR3 reads CASSLGGGTQYF. CDR3 in DNA: TGTGCCAGCAGCTTAGGAGGGGGGACCCAGTACTTC.

This chain uses TRBV19 with TRBJ2-1, with D possibly being TRBD1 (6 bases). The germline CDR1 and CDR2 sequences are LNHDA and SQIVND (reference sequence). The CDR3 runs to 17 residues. Trimming cost V 3 bases and J 4 bases, with 19 bases left between them. CDR3 loop: CASSIRQDNIGYNEQFF. The CDR3 DNA sequence: TGTGCCAGTAGTATCCGACAGGATAACATTGGGTACAATGAGCAGTTCTTC.

This chain uses TRBV10-1 with TRBJ2-1; D gene unclear. Germline V CDR1 and CDR2: WNHNN, SYGVQD (reference sequence). This CDR3 has 14 amino acids. Trimming took 6 bases from V and 0 from J, leaving 9 bases between them. The CDR3 loop is CASSETRSYNEQFF. DNA of the CDR3: TGCGCCAGCAGCGAGACACGCTCCTACAATGAGCAGTTCTTC.

The chain recombines TRBV5-4 with TRBJ2-5, with TRBD1 matching over 11 bases. Judging by the DNA end, TRBJ2-7 fits better; the J call may be wrong. This CDR3 has 16 residues. Germline V CDR1 and CDR2: SGHNT, YYREEE (reference sequence). The CDR3 DNA sequence: TGTGCCAGCAGCTTGATGGGGACAGGGGGTTTCAACGAGCAGTACTTC. It yields the protein CASSLMGTGGFNEQYF.

The chain combines TRBV6-5 with TRBJ2-7, with 8 bases matching TRBD1. CDR3 length equals 14 residues. Trimming cost V 4 bases and J 2 bases; bases outside gene matches: 4. Germline CDR1 reads MNHEY; CDR2 reads SVGAGI. This CDR3 reads CASSSRTGTYEQYF. In nucleotides, the CDR3 is TGTGCCAGCAGTTCCAGGACAGGGACCTACGAGCAGTACTTC.

The CDR3 DNA reads as TGCGCCAGCAGCTTGACAGCCCTGAACACTGAAGCTTTCTTT. Its protein is CASSLTALNTEAFF. The V call is TRBV5-1, the J call TRBJ1-1, with D hard to call. The germline V and J ends were trimmed by 1 base and 0 bases, with 7 bases remaining between them. The CDR3 has 14 residues. Per the germline V gene, CDR1 is SGHRS and CDR2 is YFSETQ.

The V and J genes are TRBV5-4 and TRBJ2-5, with 9 bases that match TRBD1. Germline CDR1 reads SGHNT; CDR2 reads YYREEE (reference sequence). CDR3 length equals 15 residues. Trimming at V came to 3 bases and at J to 4 bases, leaving 7 bases not matched to a gene. The CDR3 coding sequence is TGTGCCAGCAGCTCCGGACAGGGGAACGTAGAGACCCAGTACTTC. Translation gives CASSSGQGNVETQYF. Supplemented by reference TRBV5-4 and TRBJ2-5, the full variable domain reads ETGVTQSPTHLIKTRGQQVTLRCSSQSGHNTVSWYQQALGQGPQFIFQYYREEENGRGNFPPRFSGLQFPNYSSELNVNALELDDSALYLCASSSGQGNVETQYFGPGTRLLVL.

The CDR3 region is CASSAGGESPLHF. In nucleotides, the CDR3 is TGTGCCAGCTCAGCAGGGGGGGAATCACCCCTCCACTTT. The chain employs TRBV18 and TRBJ1-6; 7 nucleotides align to TRBD1. The CDR3 sequence is 13 residues long. Per the germline V gene, CDR1 is KGHSH and CDR2 is LQKENI. The ends lost 5 bases at V and 10 bases at J; junction bases unmatched: 5. Using reference TRBV18 and TRBJ1-6 for the parts outside the CDR3, the full variable domain is NAGVMQNPRHLVRRRGQEARLRCSPMKGHSHVYWYRQLPEEGLKFMVYLQKENIIDESGMPKERFSAEFPKEGPSILRIQQVVRGDSAAYFCASSAGGESPLHFGNGTRLTVT.

The rearrangement links TRBV5-1 to TRBJ1-4; no reliable D call. CDR1 and CDR2 from the germline V gene are SGHRS and YFSETQ. This CDR3 comprises 15 residues. The ends were cut back, 3 bases at V and 0 bases at J, with 9 bases in the middle. The DNA for the CDR3 is TGCGCCAGCAGCTCGAGAGCTGCAACTAATGAAAAACTGTTTTTT. Its protein is CASSSRAATNEKLFF. Together with reference TRBV5-1 and TRBJ1-4, the CDR3 gives the full variable domain: KAGVTQTPRYLIKTRGQQVTLSCSPISGHRSVSWYQQTPGQGLQFLFEYFSETQRNKGNFPGRFSGRQFSNSRSEMNVSTLELGDSALYLCASSSRAATNEKLFFGSGTQLSVL.

The rearrangement joins TRBV11-2 to TRBJ2-3, with 9 bases matching TRBD2. This CDR3 region has 18 residues. The ends lost 4 bases at V and 2 bases at J; junction bases unmatched: 13. CDR1 and CDR2 (germline): SGHAT, FQNNGV. Here the CDR3 reads CASSSGARLAGYTDTQYF. DNA for the CDR3: TGTGCCAGCAGCTCCGGAGCGCGTCTAGCGGGGTACACAGATACGCAGTATTTT.

V usage is TRBV5-6 and J usage is TRBJ1-5, with TRBD1 identical over 7 bases. V trimming: 3 bases; J trimming: 5 bases; junction bases outside the gene matches: 5. The CDR3 totals 14 residues. Germline V gene data show CDR1 as SGHDT and CDR2 as YYEEEE. CDR3 in amino acids: CASSSDRTYQPQHF. The CDR3 DNA reads as TGTGCCAGCAGCTCGGACAGGACGTATCAGCCCCAGCATTTT.

The rearrangement links TRBV6-1 to TRBJ2-1; D unresolved. Germline-derived CDR1 and CDR2 are MNHNS and SASEGT. The CDR3 is 13 residues long. Trimming took 1 base from V and 5 from J, leaving 6 bases between them. CDR3 region: CASSEVNHNEQFF. The CDR3 bases are TGTGCCAGCAGTGAAGTGAACCACAATGAGCAGTTCTTC.

The chain employs TRBV30 and TRBJ1-1; D is unresolved. This CDR3 has 11 residues. Germline V gene lookup returns CDR1 GTSNPN and CDR2 SVGIG (reference sequence). The V gene lost 0 bases and the J gene lost 10 bases, with 9 bases spanning the gap. The CDR3 sequence is CAWSVRRRAFF. The CDR3 nucleotides read TGTGCCTGGAGTGTAAGGCGGAGAGCTTTCTTT.

A few counts support this clone. The chain links TRBV5-4 to TRBJ2-7; 10 bases map to TRBD2. Germline CDR1 and CDR2: SGHNT and YYREEE (reference sequence). This CDR3 has 15 residues. After removal of 4 bases from V and 0 bases from J, the junction contained 4 bases not matched to a gene. Here the CDR3 DNA reads TGTGCCAGCAGCGCGACTAGCGGGCTCTCCTACGAGCAGTACTTC. Protein product: CASSATSGLSYEQYF.

The V gene is TRBV7-9, the J gene TRBJ2-3; D unresolved. V dropped 1 base and J dropped 4 bases, with 3 bases sitting between them. The CDR3 has 12 amino acids. Per germline, CDR1 SEHNR and CDR2 FQNEAQ (reference sequence). The CDR3, as DNA: TGTGCCAGCAGCTTAGAAGCAGATACGCAGTATTTT. Translating it yields CASSLEADTQYF.

Details on this clone: The sample holds other DNA sequences that translate to the same CDR3. This chain uses TRBV6-1 with TRBJ1-2; D might be TRBD1 (6 bases). The CDR3 contains 13 residues. Germline V CDR1 and CDR2: MNHNS, SASEGT. The germline V and J ends were trimmed by 6 bases and 5 bases, with 13 bases remaining between them. The CDR3 reads CASSGQSFYGYTF. The CDR3 nucleotides read TGTGCCAGCAGCGGACAGTCTTTTTATGGCTACACCTTC.

The chain carries TRBV9 and TRBJ1-2; D unresolved. The CDR3 has 13 amino acids. Trimming removed 0 bases from V and 2 bases from J, with 5 bases in between. Germline V gene data show CDR1 as SGDLS and CDR2 as YYNGEE. The CDR3 reads CASSVAQNYGYTF. The CDR3 nucleotides read TGTGCCAGCAGCGTAGCCCAAAACTATGGCTACACCTTC. Complete variable domain (other parts from reference TRBV9 and TRBJ1-2): DSGVTQTPKHLITATGQRVTLRCSPRSGDLSVYWYQQSLDQGLQFLIQYYNGEERAKGNILERFSAQQFPDLHSELNLSSLELGDSALYFCASSVAQNYGYTFGSGTRLTVV.